This T cell receptor beta chain was profiled in a study of blood T cell repertoires in COVID-19. Whole-study context: There were acute and convalescent COVID-19 samples, and they came from the United States, Italy and Spain. PBMCs, B-cell-depleted T cells, or T cells provided the cDNA or gDNA that made up the material.

Original processing methods: Reference gene primers were amplified, and this amplification served to estimate nucleated cell counts. Measured with immunoSEQ multiplex PCR; TCRdb has only the in-frame clones, and not every one. V and J calls and clone size are as listed in that table; D and trimming were resolved from the DNA. The sample has about 86,000 clones; roughly four fifths are singletons. Sequencing was carried out using peripheral blood. The origin of this receptor is a woman of 80 years or more with acute or convalescent COVID-19.

This CDR3 reads CASSNVGGAGELFF. CDR3 nucleotides: TGTGCCAGCAGTAACGTGGGAGGCGCCGGGGAGCTGTTTTTT. The chain couples TRBV6-2 or TRBV6-3 to TRBJ2-2, with D possibly TRBD2 on 6 matching bases. CDR1 and CDR2 from the germline V gene are MNHEY and SVGEGT. With 5 bases removed from V and 6 bases from J, the gap between germline ends came to 13 bases. This CDR3 comprises 14 residues.